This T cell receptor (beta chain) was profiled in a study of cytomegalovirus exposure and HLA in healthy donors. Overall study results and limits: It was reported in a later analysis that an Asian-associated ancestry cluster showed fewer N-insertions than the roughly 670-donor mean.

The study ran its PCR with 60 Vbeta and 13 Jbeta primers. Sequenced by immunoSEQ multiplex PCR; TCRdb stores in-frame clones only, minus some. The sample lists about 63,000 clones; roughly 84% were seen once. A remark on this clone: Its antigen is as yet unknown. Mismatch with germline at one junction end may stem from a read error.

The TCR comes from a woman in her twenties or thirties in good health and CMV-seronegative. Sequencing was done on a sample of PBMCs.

The CDR3 region is CSSSLVAGEAFF. The CDR3 DNA follows: TGTTCCAGCAGCTTAGTTGCGGGTGAAGCTTTCTTT. The genes are TRBV7-9 and TRBJ1-1; D ambiguous. Germline assignment: CDR1 SEHNR and CDR2 FQNEAQ (reference sequence). This CDR3 contains 12 residues.